These 26 T cell receptor beta chains came from one sample sequenced in a study of blood T cell repertoires in COVID-19. Produced via immunoSEQ multiplex PCR; TCRdb's table is partial and in-frame only. The sample contains around 160,000 clones, roughly 76% of which appear only once. Input material: peripheral blood. Receptor source: a human donor with acute or convalescent COVID-19. The donor label of this sample is uncertain.

This clone was found a few times. The chain is built from TRBV6-5 and TRBJ2-2, with 9 positions matching TRBD1. Trimming at V came to 5 bases and at J to 1 base, leaving 2 bases not matched to a gene. Germline V gene data show CDR1 as MNHEY and CDR2 as SVGAGI. This CDR3 is 15 amino acids long. CDR3 protein: CASSRQGGNTGELFF. DNA of the CDR3: TGTGCCAGCAGTAGACAGGGGGGGAACACCGGGGAGCTGTTTTTT.

This clone was seen a handful of times. The chain joins TRBV10-1 to TRBJ2-2; D uncertain. This CDR3 is built from 14 residues. Germline V gene sequence: CDR1 WNHNN, CDR2 SYGVQD (reference sequence). Trimming took off 6 bases at V and 0 bases at J, with 8 bases between the two ends. Written as DNA, the CDR3 is TGCGCCAGCAGCGTAACACCGAACACCGGGGAGCTGTTTTTT. Its protein product is CASSVTPNTGELFF.

Written as DNA, the CDR3 is TGTGCCAGCAGTGAAACAGGGGCCGGCTACACCTTC. The encoded protein is CASSETGAGYTF. This chain uses TRBV6-1 with TRBJ1-2, with 7 bases lining up with TRBD1. The CDR3 has 12 amino acids. The trim removed 2 bases at V and 8 bases at J, leaving 2 bases unmatched. Germline V gene lookup returns CDR1 MNHNS and CDR2 SASEGT.

The chain employs TRBV27 and TRBJ1-6; the D is unclear. Looked up from germline, CDR1 is MNHEY and CDR2 is SMNVEV (reference sequence). The length of the CDR3 is 16 residues. V was pared by 2 bases and J by 8 bases, with 16 bases between. CDR3 protein: CASSLMSAAGYSPLHF. For the CDR3, the DNA is TGTGCCAGCAGTTTAATGTCGGCCGCGGGATATTCACCCCTCCACTTT.

CDR3 bases: TGTGCCACCAGTGATTCAGGCTGGAACACTGAAGCTTTCTTT. It yields the protein CATSDSGWNTEAFF. V gene TRBV24-1 combines with J gene TRBJ1-1; no definite D call. Per the germline V gene, CDR1 is KGHDR and CDR2 is SFDVKD. V gave up 2 bases and J gave up 1 base, with 7 bases separating them. There are 14 residues in the CDR3.

Many counts were recorded for this clone. The chain uses TRBV6-5 and TRBJ1-5, with D possibly matching TRBD1 (6 bases). Trimming left V 7 bases short and J 7 bases short, with 17 bases between. The germline CDR1 and CDR2 sequences are MNHEY and SVGAGI. The CDR3 consists of 14 residues. The CDR3 spells CASTKQGIGQPQHF. The CDR3, as DNA: TGTGCCAGCACTAAACAGGGAATCGGACAGCCCCAGCATTTT.

The CDR3 reads CASSIDILGNTEAFF. DNA of the CDR3: TGTGCCAGCAGCATCGACATCCTGGGGAACACTGAAGCTTTCTTT. The gene calls are TRBV9 and TRBJ1-1; D remains ambiguous. Germline loops: CDR1 SGDLS, CDR2 YYNGEE. The ends were cut back, 4 bases at V and 1 base at J, with 14 bases in the middle. CDR3 size: 15 residues.

This chain joins TRBV18 and TRBJ2-3; D is perhaps TRBD2 (5 bases). In germline, CDR1 is KGHSH, CDR2 LQKENI. The CDR3 has 15 amino acids. V was pared by 3 bases and J by 8 bases, with 18 bases between. CDR3: CASSPIAADYVTQYF. CDR3 nucleotide sequence: TGTGCCAGCTCACCTATCGCAGCCGACTACGTTACGCAGTATTTT.

The rearrangement joins TRBV5-1 to TRBJ1-5; 7 nucleotides match TRBD1. Germline lookup yields CDR1 SGHRS and CDR2 YFSETQ. V gave up 7 bases and J gave up 5 bases; unmatched junction bases: 6. The CDR3 is 13 residues long. The CDR3 nucleotides are TGCGCCAGCCGGGACAGAGTTGATCAGCCCCAGCATTTT. This translates into CASRDRVDQPQHF.

The genes are TRBV7-6 and TRBJ2-3; 9 bases fit TRBD1. Trimming took 5 bases from V and 5 from J; bases not matched to a gene: 11. Germline-derived CDR1 and CDR2 are SGHVS and FNYEAQ. This CDR3 has 16 residues. As DNA, the CDR3 is TGTGCCAGCAGCCCTCCGGGACAGGGTAGGAGAGATACGCAGTATTTT. Protein: CASSPPGQGRRDTQYF.

This chain joins TRBV7-9 and TRBJ1-2; D is unclear. Trimming pared 5 bases from V and 4 bases from J, leaving 11 bases between. This CDR3 spans 13 amino acids. Germline-derived CDR1 and CDR2 are SEHNR and FQNEAQ (reference sequence). The CDR3 protein is CASSRQETYGYTF. As DNA, the CDR3 is TGTGCCAGCAGCCGTCAGGAAACCTATGGCTACACCTTC.

The sample holds a few counts of this clone. The chain is built from TRBV2 and TRBJ2-7; D may be TRBD1 (6 bases). Germline V gene lookup returns CDR1 SNHLY and CDR2 FYNNEI. Trimming stripped 7 bases from V and 0 bases from J, with 10 bases between. This CDR3 has 13 residues. CDR3 sequence: CASTDSISYEQYF. The CDR3 DNA is TGTGCCAGCACGGACAGCATCTCCTACGAGCAGTACTTC.

The chain employs TRBV2 and TRBJ1-2, with 7 bases that match TRBD1. V lost 8 bases and J lost 4; bases outside the gene matches: 10. The CDR3 runs to 14 residues. Germline V gene sequence: CDR1 SNHLY, CDR2 FYNNEI. The CDR3 is CASGQQGQSYGYTF. The CDR3 nucleotides read TGTGCCAGCGGGCAACAGGGGCAGAGCTATGGCTACACCTTC.

The chain employs TRBV11-2 and TRBJ1-2, with D uncertain. CDR1 SGHAT and CDR2 FQNNGV come from the germline V gene. Trimming stripped 6 bases from V and 7 bases from J, with 12 bases between. The CDR3 length is 12 residues. CDR3 sequence (DNA): TGTGCCAGCAGTAGAGAGGTTGGTGGCTACACCTTC. It is translated as CASSREVGGYTF.

Worth noting for this clone: Different DNA sequences within this sample yield the same CDR3. CDR3: CASSFGRVNSPLHF. In nucleotides, the CDR3 is TGTGCCAGCAGCTTCGGGCGGGTCAATTCACCCCTCCACTTT. The chain is built from TRBV7-9 and TRBJ1-6; no clear D. The germline V gene has CDR1 SEHNR and CDR2 FQNEAQ (reference sequence). The CDR3 is 14 residues long. Trimming took off 3 bases at V and 7 bases at J, with 10 bases between the two ends.

In its sample, this clone was seen once. The chain joins TRBV7-9 to TRBJ1-1; 8 nucleotides match TRBD1. Germline CDR1 is SEHNR and CDR2 is FQNEAQ (reference sequence). The ends lost 7 bases at V and 8 bases at J; junction bases unmatched: 6. This CDR3 contains 12 residues. CDR3 loop: CASNTHRGEAFF. The CDR3 nucleotides are TGTGCCAGCAACACGCACAGGGGGGAAGCTTTCTTT.

The chain employs TRBV24-1 and TRBJ1-5, with TRBD1 identical over 11 bases. The CDR3 contains 15 residues. The ends lost 9 bases at V and 4 bases at J; junction bases unmatched: 7. The germline V gene has CDR1 KGHDR and CDR2 SFDVKD. CDR3 bases: TGTGCCACCTCCTCGGGACAGGGGGGAAATCAGCCCCAGCATTTT. Protein product: CATSSGQGGNQPQHF.

The chain carries TRBV9 and TRBJ1-1; D unclear. In germline, CDR1 is SGDLS, CDR2 YYNGEE. The V end was cut by 1 base, the J end by 4 bases, with 11 bases between. The CDR3 loop spans 14 amino acids. The CDR3: CASSVSSTFTEAFF. The CDR3 DNA reads TGTGCCAGCAGCGTAAGTTCTACCTTCACTGAAGCTTTCTTT.

The rearrangement joins TRBV3-1 (or the pseudogene TRBV3-2) to TRBJ2-3; 7 bases match TRBD1. This CDR3 spans 15 amino acids. The trim removed 4 bases at V and 0 bases at J, leaving 4 bases unmatched. In germline, CDR1 is LGHDT, CDR2 YNNKEL (reference sequence). The CDR3 coding sequence is TGTGCCAGCAGCCCATACAGGGGAAGCACAGATACGCAGTATTTT. Its translation is CASSPYRGSTDTQYF.

The chain combines TRBV7-6 with TRBJ2-7; TRBD2 aligns across 7 bases. The V segment lost 2 bases and the J segment 5 bases; nucleotides outside the gene matches: 18. The CDR3 runs to 18 residues. Germline V lookup: CDR1 SGHVS, CDR2 FNYEAQ. The CDR3 DNA reads TGTGCCAGCAGCTTAAGGCAGGGAGGGGTAGGTAATTTCAACGAGCAGTACTTC. Translated: CASSLRQGGVGNFNEQYF.

V and J are TRBV12-3 or TRBV12-4 and TRBJ1-2; D gene unclear. Deletions cut 3 bases from V and 8 bases from J, with 13 bases between. The CDR3 spans 13 residues. The CDR3: CASSFRREWGYTF. The CDR3 DNA sequence: TGTGCCAGCAGTTTCCGCCGGGAGTGGGGCTACACCTTC.

V and J are TRBV3-1 (or the pseudogene TRBV3-2) and TRBJ1-1; D might be TRBD1 (6 bases). The CDR3 is made up of 13 amino acids. CDR1 and CDR2 from the germline V gene are LGHDT and YNNKEL (reference sequence). The V and J ends lost 4 bases and 2 bases respectively, with 8 bases between them. The chain's CDR3 is CASSPQGNTEAFF. CDR3 coding DNA: TGTGCCAGCAGCCCACAGGGTAACACTGAAGCTTTCTTT.

This sequence joins TRBV4-2 and TRBJ1-2; TRBD1 aligns across 7 bases. The CDR3 extends over 17 amino acids. Germline CDR1 is LGHNA and CDR2 is YNFKEQ. The J segment lost 6 bases and the V segment lost 0 bases, leaving 13 bases of the junction unmatched. As DNA, the CDR3 is TGTGCCAGCAGCCAAGACTACCTGACAGGGCCTATGGATGGCTACACCTTC. Its translation is CASSQDYLTGPMDGYTF.

The chain joins TRBV15 to TRBJ2-3; 8 bases match TRBD2. Germline lookup yields CDR1 LNHNV and CDR2 YYDKDF (reference sequence). The CDR3 totals 17 residues. Trimming took 0 bases from V and 3 from J; bases not matched to a gene: 8. The DNA for the CDR3 is TGTGCCACCAGCAGAGATCTATCGGGGGGGGCAACAGATACGCAGTATTTT. This encodes CATSRDLSGGATDTQYF. Full variable domain (remainder filled in from reference TRBV15 and TRBJ2-3): DAMVIQNPRYQVTQFGKPVTLSCSQTLNHNVMYWYQQKSSQAPKLLFHYYDKDFNNEADTPDNFQSRRPNTSFCFLDIRSPGLGDTAMYLCATSRDLSGGATDTQYFGPGTRLTVL.

This chain uses TRBV5-6 with TRBJ1-1; no firm D call. The V and J ends lost 0 bases and 5 bases respectively, with 8 bases between them. Germline values: CDR1 SGHDT, CDR2 YYEEEE. This CDR3 region has 13 residues. The CDR3 loop reads CASSLDSGTEAFF. CDR3 sequence (DNA): TGTGCCAGCAGCTTGGACAGTGGAACTGAAGCTTTCTTT.

To note about this clone: This sample also contains other DNA sequences that code for the same CDR3. The J gene is TRBJ1-1, the V gene TRBV5-1; 10 nucleotides align to TRBD1. The germline gives CDR1 SGHRS, CDR2 YFSETQ. This CDR3 has 13 amino acids. Losses at the gene ends were 3 bases for V and 5 bases for J; bases not matched to a gene: 1. This CDR3 reads CASSWTGGTEAFF. In DNA, the CDR3 is TGCGCCAGCAGCTGGACAGGGGGAACTGAAGCTTTCTTT.